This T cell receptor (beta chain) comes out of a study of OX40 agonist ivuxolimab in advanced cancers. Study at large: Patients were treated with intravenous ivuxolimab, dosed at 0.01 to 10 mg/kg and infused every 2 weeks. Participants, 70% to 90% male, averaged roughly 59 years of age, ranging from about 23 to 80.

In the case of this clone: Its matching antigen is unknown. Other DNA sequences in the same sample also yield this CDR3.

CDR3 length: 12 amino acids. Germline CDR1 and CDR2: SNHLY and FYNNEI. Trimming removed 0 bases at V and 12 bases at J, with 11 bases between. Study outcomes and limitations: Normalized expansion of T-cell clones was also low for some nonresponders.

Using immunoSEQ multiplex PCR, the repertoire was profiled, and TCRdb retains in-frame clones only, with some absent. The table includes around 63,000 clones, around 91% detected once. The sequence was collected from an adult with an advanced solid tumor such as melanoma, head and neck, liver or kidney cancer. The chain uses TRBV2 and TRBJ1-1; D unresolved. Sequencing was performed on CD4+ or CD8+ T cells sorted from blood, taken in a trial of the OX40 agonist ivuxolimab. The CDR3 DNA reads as TGTGCCAGCAGTGAAGCGGGAGGGCGGCCTTTCTTT. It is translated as CASSEAGGRPFF.